Presented here are 12 T cell receptor beta chains from one specimen sequenced in a study of shared clonotypes between healthy human individuals. The method was immunoSEQ multiplex PCR; TCRdb's version includes in-frame clones alone and lacks a portion of them. The data contain millions of clones, about 94% of them singletons. Selected positively for CCR7 and CD45RO-negative, naive CD8 cells excluded terminally differentiated effector memory CD45RA+ cells. Sequences were obtained from naive CD8+ T cells sorted from blood. The receptor source for this set is a young man in good health.

The genes are TRBV11-3 and TRBJ1-1; D is ambiguous. This CDR3 has 13 amino acids. From germline, CDR1 is SGHNT and CDR2 YENEEA. Trimming took off 2 bases at V and 1 base at J, with 5 bases between the two ends. CDR3 sequence (DNA): TGTGCCAGCAGCTTAATCGCGAACACTGAAGCTTTCTTT. Translated, it gives CASSLIANTEAFF.

This clone was counted a single time. CDR3 loop: CASSITGDYGYTF. The CDR3 bases are TGTGCCAGCAGTATAACAGGGGACTATGGCTACACCTTC. The V and J genes are TRBV28 and TRBJ1-2; the match to TRBD1 covers 7 bases. Unmatched junction bases numbered 3, after V lost 5 bases and J lost 3 bases. This CDR3 region has 13 residues. Germline values: CDR1 MDHEN, CDR2 SYDVKM.

The genes are TRBV11-2 and TRBJ2-7; D is possibly TRBD1 or TRBD2 (5 bases each). There are 15 residues in the CDR3. V lost 5 bases and J lost 3, with 17 bases in between. The germline CDR1 and CDR2 sequences are SGHAT and FQNNGV. The CDR3 sequence is CASSNRDEGYYEQYF. The CDR3 nucleotides are TGTGCCAGCAGCAACCGGGACGAGGGATACTACGAGCAGTACTTC.

About this clone: Additional DNA sequences in this sample encode the identical CDR3. V and J are TRBV27 and TRBJ2-1, with TRBD2 matching 7 bases. The CDR3 contains 16 residues. Trimming took 3 bases from V and 2 from J; bases not matched to a gene: 7. Germline-derived CDR1 and CDR2 are MNHEY and SMNVEV (reference sequence). CDR3 coding DNA: TGTGCCAGCAGTTTCTCTGCGGGGGAGGCCTACAATGAGCAGTTCTTC. Its protein product is CASSFSAGEAYNEQFF.

With regard to this clone: Other DNA variants within this sample encode the same CDR3. The genes are TRBV4-1 and TRBJ1-5; unclear D gene. CDR1 and CDR2 (germline): MGHRA, YSYEKL. The CDR3 contains 13 residues. Deletions cut 3 bases from V and 2 bases from J, with 5 bases between. CDR3 coding DNA: TGCGCCAGCAGCCAGGTCGGCAATCAGCCCCAGCATTTT. Its protein product is CASSQVGNQPQHF.

The gene calls are TRBV11-2 and TRBJ1-6; D is ambiguous. With 3 bases removed from V and 1 base from J, the gap between germline ends came to 7 bases. The CDR3 totals 15 residues. Germline values: CDR1 SGHAT, CDR2 FQNNGV. The CDR3 nucleotides are TGTGCCAGCAGCTTTGGAGGGTCCTATAATTCACCCCTCCACTTT. Amino acid sequence: CASSFGGSYNSPLHF. The full variable domain, rest sourced from reference TRBV11-2 and TRBJ1-6, is EAGVAQSPRYKIIEKRQSVAFWCNPISGHATLYWYQQILGQGPKLLIQFQNNGVVDDSQLPKDRFSAERLKGVDSTLKIQPAKLEDSAVYLCASSFGGSYNSPLHFGNGTRLTVT.

V gene TRBV9 combines with J gene TRBJ1-1; D call uncertain. The germline V and J ends were trimmed by 4 bases and 1 base, with 8 bases remaining between them. Germline V gene data show CDR1 as SGDLS and CDR2 as YYNGEE. The CDR3 has 13 amino acids. This chain's CDR3 is CASSQRSNTEAFF. CDR3 nucleotides: TGTGCCAGCAGCCAGCGTTCGAACACTGAAGCTTTCTTT.

This rearrangement joins TRBV2 to TRBJ2-3; 11 positions match TRBD2. This CDR3 spans 16 amino acids. Germline CDR1 reads SNHLY; CDR2 reads FYNNEI. V was clipped by 2 bases and J by 4 bases; unmatched bases: 5. The CDR3 loop is CASSETSGGMADTQYF. DNA for the CDR3: TGTGCCAGCAGTGAAACTAGCGGGGGTATGGCAGATACGCAGTATTTT.

The chain uses TRBV29-1 and TRBJ2-1; 7 bases fit TRBD2. The CDR3 is made up of 15 amino acids. V trimming: 1 base; J trimming: 5 bases; junction bases outside the gene matches: 8. In germline, CDR1 is SQVTM, CDR2 ANQGSEA. The CDR3: CSVEVPGGPNNEQFF. In DNA, the CDR3 is TGCAGCGTTGAAGTTCCGGGAGGCCCAAACAATGAGCAGTTCTTC.

The chain combines TRBV5-4 with TRBJ2-2; D is uncertain. This CDR3 region has 13 residues. Per germline, CDR1 SGHNT and CDR2 YYREEE (reference sequence). Trimming shortened V by 1 base and J by 7 bases, and 8 bases separated the two germline ends. The CDR3 loop reads CASSLLASGELFF. Written as DNA, the CDR3 is TGTGCCAGCAGCTTGTTGGCGAGCGGGGAGCTGTTTTTT.

The chain couples TRBV14 to TRBJ2-1, with D unresolved. The germline CDR1 and CDR2 sequences are SGHDN and FVKESK. The CDR3 is 13 residues long. Trimming removed 2 bases at V and 9 bases at J, with 11 bases between. The CDR3 spells CASSQTNSAEQFF. CDR3 nucleotide sequence: TGTGCCAGCAGCCAAACTAATTCAGCTGAGCAGTTCTTC.

The genes are TRBV4-3 and TRBJ1-1; 7 positions agree with TRBD1. Germline-derived CDR1 and CDR2 are LGHNA and YSLEER. CDR3 length: 15 amino acids. V dropped 0 bases and J dropped 3; count of bases not matched to a gene: 4. CDR3 in DNA: TGCGCCAGCAGCCAAGAAGGGACAGACTACACTGAAGCTTTCTTT. Translation gives CASSQEGTDYTEAFF.